This T cell receptor (beta chain) was identified during a study of tumor-infiltrating lymphocytes in primary liver carcinoma. Across the whole study: Samples returned roughly 3.5 to 7.5 million productive TCRbeta reads each. Read depth did not differ significantly between tissue types.

In addition to blood RNA drawn from unsorted whole blood, germline DNA was extracted. This clonotype was recorded at least ten times. With around 490 ng total RNA as template and a constant-region primer, TCR beta cDNA was made. Library construction for TCR beta comprised three nested multiplex PCR rounds performed with slightly modified ARM-PCR. TCRdb reprocessed the multiplex PCR reads with MiXCR, giving one entry per CDR3 protein. The sample shows approximately 340,000 distinct CDR3 sequences, roughly two thirds of them seen only once. Source material: peripheral blood. This receptor was identified in a man aged 35 to 55 with primary liver carcinoma and hepatitis B virus infection.

CDR3 sequence: CASSPRTSGSSTDTQYF. For the CDR3, the DNA is TGTGCCAGCAGTCCCCGGACTAGCGGGAGTTCGACAGATACGCAGTATTTT. The chain is built from TRBV6-1 and TRBJ2-3, with 13 positions matching TRBD2. The CDR3 consists of 17 residues. J gave up 3 bases and V 5 bases, and 8 bases lay outside the gene matches. Germline assignment: CDR1 MNHNS and CDR2 SASEGT.